Described below is a single T cell receptor (beta chain) sequence and its context. This receptor's antigen is unknown. Including cysteine and phenylalanine, the CDR3 has 14 amino acids. No DNA appears here. The sample was run on an Illumina HiSeq 2000. TCR beta cDNA libraries were made by 5'RACE template switching that added a universal primer site and unique molecular identifiers. cDNA synthesis was primed from the TCR beta constant segment and was followed by two successive PCR amplification steps. In the source study's methods: MIGEC was used to demultiplex reads and group the reads by UMI, and MiTCR was used to assemble and quantify clonotypes. Only TCR cDNA sequences supported by at least two reads were kept to exclude erroneous sequences. The tcR package was used for downstream repertoire analysis, and clonotypes were matched between fractions using CDR3 nucleotide sequence together with V segment. VDJmatch was used to annotate antigen specificity against VDJdb, with one amino acid substitution allowed in CDR3. TCRdb reprocessed the reads, reporting each CDR3 protein sequence once and no DNA. TCRdb's processing, not the authors' own work, is the source of the V and J calls. The data table for this sample lists roughly 110,000 distinct CDR3 sequences. Of the sample, 15% to 20% is held by the ten largest clones.

A commercial ELISA kit detecting HCMV-specific IgG in serum was used to determine HCMV serostatus. Ficoll density gradient centrifugation was used to isolate peripheral blood mononuclear cells from blood. This sample stems from a study of T cells expressing NK-cell markers (dated by TCRdb to 2018 to 2020). Regarding the study in general: Three sorted T-cell subsets (CD3+CD56+NKG2C+, CD3+CD56+NKG2C- and CD3+CD56-NKG2C+) from under ten donors had their TCR beta-chain repertoires profiled. Of the eight sequenced donors, seven were found to be HCMV-seropositive and one was found to be HCMV-seronegative. Randomly selected healthy volunteers, three men and five women, were used as the eight sequenced donors. Illumina HiSeq 2000/2500, MiSeq or NextSeq was used to sequence libraries as 2 x 150 bp reads. Study-wide conclusions, independent of this receptor: For roughly 6 donors, the dominant CD3+CD56+NKG2C+ clonotypes were among the top 10 CD8+ clonotypes and accounted for roughly 1.0-7.5% of CD8+ T cells. It remained unclear whether the expanded NKG2C-expressing T cell clones were specific for HCMV antigens. Those dominant clonotypes were again the most abundant among CD3+CD56-NKG2C+ cells in a few donors, at roughly 28.3-65%.

The V and J genes are TRBV12-3 or TRBV12-4 and TRBJ1-1; TCRdb's D call of TRBD1 is untestable without DNA. The sequencing sample was made of blood T cells: a sorted CD56 or NKG2C T cell subset, CD4+ or CD8+ T cells, or bulk PBMC T cells (not recorded which). This sequence originates from a woman aged 18 to 75 in good health. The CDR3: CASSTGLGYTEAFF.